This note documents a single T cell receptor beta chain sequence. Authors' processing steps: Nucleated cell counts were estimated from reference gene primer amplification. Repertoires were generated with immunoSEQ multiplex PCR, while TCRdb's copy carries only in-frame clones and drops some. V and J calls and clone size follow that table, whereas D and trimming were derived from the DNA. The table has roughly 410,000 clones, about 89% seen once. This specimen belongs to a study of blood T cell repertoires in COVID-19. Study overall: PBMCs, B-cell-depleted T cells, or T cells provided the cDNA or gDNA that made up the material.

Enrolment of Seattle patients took place during active infection, and they were followed longitudinally. The sample consisted of peripheral blood. This clonotype was obtained from a woman between 35 and 50 years old with COVID-19, enrolled during active disease.

The CDR3 DNA reads as TGTGCCAGCAGCTTAGCCCCCCAGATCCCCTACGAGCAGTACTTC. Its protein product is CASSLAPQIPYEQYF. The chain recombines TRBV11-2 with TRBJ2-7; no definite D call. The V gene lost 1 base and the J gene lost 2 bases, with 12 bases spanning the gap. Germline CDR1 reads SGHAT; CDR2 reads FQNNGV. This CDR3 has 15 amino acids.